The rows below give T cell receptor beta chains drawn from one sample of a study of breast tumors, draining lymph nodes, adjacent tissues. TCRdb reprocessed the multiplex PCR reads via MiXCR and lists one record per CDR3 protein. The sample contains about 130,000 distinct CDR3 sequences, about 20% of which appear only once. Sequenced input: axillary lymph node tissue. These receptors were taken from a female donor with breast cancer. Some clones in this sample may be carry-over from other donors' samples. The CDR3 runs from the conserved cysteine through the conserved F or W. The D gene is left open where the match is weak. Size is stated for part of the rows, as once, few or many counts, or as a class when the clone is expanded.

cdr3_length	v_call	j_call	clone_size	d_call	cdr3_aa	cdr3_nt
13	TRBV19	TRBJ2-5	many	.	CASRSPQAETQYF	TGTGCCAGTAGATCCCCACAAGCAGAGACCCAGTACTTC
14	TRBV2	TRBJ1-4	many	TRBD1	CASSRDRGNEKLFF	TGTGCCAGCAGTCGGGACAGGGGGAATGAAAAACTGTTTTTT
15	TRBV24-1	TRBJ2-3	many	.	CATSLRGTNTDTQYF	TGTGCCACCAGTCTCCGGGGAACAAACACAGATACGCAGTATTTT
12	TRBV24-1	TRBJ1-2	many	.	CATSDPAHGYTF	TGTGCCACCAGTGATCCAGCCCATGGCTACACCTTC
14	TRBV19	TRBJ1-5	.	.	CASSREYSNQPQHF	TGTGCCAGTAGTCGAGAGTATAGCAATCAGCCCCAGCATTTT
14	TRBV20-1	TRBJ1-2	few	TRBD1	CSARRTGGDYGYAF	TGCAGTGCCCGACGGACAGGGGGAGACTATGGCTACGCCTTC
13	TRBV6-6	TRBJ1-4	many	.	CASSYSTSEKLFF	TGTGCCAGCAGTTACTCCACCTCTGAAAAACTGTTTTTT
13	TRBV5-1	TRBJ2-1	many	.	CASSIGQYNEQFF	TGCGCCAGCAGCATCGGACAGTACAATGAGCAGTTCTTC
16	TRBV9	TRBJ2-2	many	TRBD2	CASSSHLLAETGELFF	TGTGCCAGCAGCTCTCACCTACTAGCGGAAACCGGGGAGCTGTTTTTT
15	TRBV5-1	TRBJ2-7	many	.	CASSLAAGLSYEQYF	TGCGCCAGCAGCTTGGCCGCAGGATTATCCTACGAGCAGTACTTC
14	TRBV25-1	TRBJ1-5	many	.	CASSEGVGYQPQHF	TGTGCCAGCAGTGAAGGGGTGGGTTATCAGCCCCAGCATTTT
15	TRBV12-3/TRBV12-4	TRBJ2-3	many	.	CASRSHRDSWDTQYF	TGTGCCAGCAGGTCTCACCGGGATTCATGGGATACGCAGTATTTT
16	TRBV9	TRBJ2-5	many	TRBD1	CASSVETGTELETQYF	TGTGCCAGCAGCGTAGAAACCGGGACAGAATTAGAGACCCAGTACTTC
15	TRBV15	TRBJ1-3	many	.	CATSRETGSGNTIYF	TGTGCCACCAGCAGAGAGACGGGCTCTGGAAACACCATATATTTT
11	TRBV6-6	TRBJ2-1	many	.	CASSHEGGQFF	TGTGCCAGCAGTCACGAGGGTGGGCAGTTCTTC
16	TRBV5-4	TRBJ2-1	many	.	CASSGDPISSYNEQFF	TGTGCCAGCAGCGGCGACCCAATCAGCTCCTACAATGAGCAGTTCTTC
16	TRBV12-3/TRBV12-4	TRBJ1-5	many	.	CASSTGRGAGNQPQHF	TGTGCCAGCAGTACAGGGAGGGGGGCAGGCAATCAGCCCCAGCATTTT
12	TRBV3-1	TRBJ1-1	.	TRBD1	CATRQGNTEAFF	TGTGCCACCCGACAGGGTAACACTGAAGCTTTCTTT
15	TRBV27	TRBJ2-1	.	.	CASSLSVARGGEQFF	TGTGCCAGCAGTTTATCGGTAGCCCGAGGCGGTGAGCAGTTCTTC
14	TRBV6-6	TRBJ2-2	many	.	CASIWTVNTGELFF	TGTGCCAGCATTTGGACAGTGAACACCGGGGAGCTGTTTTTT
10	TRBV20-1	TRBJ2-3	many	.	CSAMQDTQYF	TGCAGTGCTATGCAGGATACGCAGTATTTT
15	TRBV14	TRBJ2-1	many	.	CASSQGKAGNNEQFF	TGTGCCAGCAGCCAAGGGAAGGCGGGGAACAATGAGCAGTTCTTC
15	TRBV7-8	TRBJ2-5	many	.	CASSLAPGAVETQYF	TGTGCCAGCAGCTTAGCTCCTGGGGCGGTAGAGACCCAGTACTTC
14	TRBV27	TRBJ1-6	.	.	CASSRGRGAGPLHF	TGTGCCAGCAGTCGAGGACGGGGCGCAGGGCCCCTCCACTTT
17	TRBV6-1	TRBJ1-5	many	TRBD1	CASSESRTGVVYQPQHF	TGTGCCAGCAGTGAATCGAGGACAGGGGTCGTTTATCAGCCCCAGCATTTT
15	TRBV3-1	TRBJ2-7	many	TRBD2	CASSPEREFLDEQYF	TGTGCCAGCAGCCCGGAGCGGGAGTTCCTAGACGAGCAGTACTTC
15	TRBV14	TRBJ1-2	many	TRBD1	CASSPDPRQGGGYTF	TGTGCCAGCAGCCCAGATCCCCGACAGGGTGGTGGCTACACCTTC
17	TRBV3-1	TRBJ2-2	.	.	CASSQHPDNKYTGELFF	TGTGCCAGCAGCCAACATCCTGACAACAAATACACCGGGGAGCTGTTTTTT
16	TRBV6-1	TRBJ1-4	few	TRBD1	CASSEFRTGWLGKLFF	TGTGCCAGCAGTGAATTTCGGACAGGGTGGTTAGGAAAACTGTTTTTT
12	TRBV5-1	TRBJ1-6	many	.	CASSLGDSPLHF	TGCGCCAGCAGCTTAGGGGATTCACCCCTCCACTTT
16	TRBV5-1	TRBJ1-6	many	.	CASSLELGTDNSPLHF	TGCGCCAGCAGCTTGGAGTTGGGGACCGATAATTCACCCCTCCACTTT
16	TRBV20-1	TRBJ2-7	many	TRBD2	CSASVAGGTSGYEQYF	TGCAGTGCCTCTGTGGCGGGAGGGACCTCTGGATACGAGCAGTACTTC
17	TRBV3-1	TRBJ1-6	many	.	CASSQPRWGGGNSPLHF	TGTGCCAGCAGCCAACCGAGATGGGGTGGAGGTAATTCACCCCTCCACTTT
16	TRBV20-1	TRBJ1-5	many	.	CSARERGTTFNQPQHF	TGCAGTGCTAGAGAACGGGGGACGACTTTTAATCAGCCCCAGCATTTT
13	TRBV25-1	TRBJ2-2	few	.	CASSDAGSGELFF	TGTGCCAGCAGTGATGCGGGATCCGGGGAGCTGTTTTTT
15	TRBV18	TRBJ1-6	many	.	CASSPTQGYNSPLHF	TGTGCCAGCTCACCAACGCAAGGCTATAATTCACCCCTCCACTTT
16	TRBV7-8	TRBJ2-7	.	.	CASSLVGHPETYEQYF	TGTGCCAGCAGCTTAGTTGGACATCCCGAAACCTACGAGCAGTACTTC
12	TRBV19	TRBJ1-5	many	.	CASSILGQPQHF	TGTGCCAGTAGTATTTTAGGTCAGCCCCAGCATTTT
13	TRBV7-9	TRBJ2-5	many	.	CASSRQTRETQYF	TGTGCCAGCAGTCGTCAGACACGAGAGACCCAGTACTTC
16	TRBV12-3/TRBV12-4	TRBJ2-7	many	TRBD2	CASSPNGLAGVYEQYF	TGTGCCAGCAGTCCTAACGGACTAGCGGGAGTCTACGAGCAGTACTTC
14	TRBV20-1	TRBJ1-4	many	.	CSARNPGGGAKLFF	TGCAGTGCTAGGAACCCGGGGGGGGGCGCAAAACTGTTTTTT
12	TRBV20-1	TRBJ1-6	many	.	CSASPRDSPLHF	TGCAGTGCAAGCCCTCGTGATTCACCCCTCCACTTT
13	TRBV9	TRBJ2-5	.	.	CASSVRGGGTQNF	TGTGCCAGCAGCGTACGGGGAGGGGGGACCCAGAACTTC
17	TRBV18	TRBJ2-1	.	TRBD1	CASSPRTGESRMNEQFF	TGTGCCAGCTCACCCCGGACAGGGGAGTCCAGAATGAATGAGCAGTTCTTC
14	TRBV6-4	TRBJ2-2	many	.	CASSESLQTGELFF	TGTGCCAGCAGTGAGAGTCTACAAACCGGGGAGCTGTTTTTT
14	TRBV2	TRBJ2-5	many	.	CASSEGRDAETQYF	TGTGCCAGCAGTGAGGGTCGGGATGCGGAGACCCAGTACTTC
14	TRBV6-4	TRBJ1-4	.	.	CASSRTHGGEKLFF	TGTGCCAGCAGTCGGACACACGGCGGGGAAAAACTGTTTTTT
15	TRBV6-1	TRBJ2-5	.	.	CASTFAGGGEETQYF	TGTGCCAGCACTTTCGCAGGAGGGGGCGAAGAGACCCAGTACTTC
14	TRBV11-2	TRBJ2-1	.	.	CASSLAGTANEQFF	TGTGCCAGCAGCTTAGCAGGGACTGCCAATGAGCAGTTCTTC
12	TRBV5-1	TRBJ1-2	many	.	CASSFGGRGYTF	TGCGCCAGCAGCTTTGGGGGTCGCGGCTACACCTTC
14	TRBV18	TRBJ2-7	many	.	CASSPKTVSYEQYF	TGTGCCAGCTCACCCAAGACAGTATCCTACGAGCAGTACTTC
15	TRBV7-6	TRBJ2-1	many	.	CASSSERSDYNEQFF	TGTGCCAGCAGCAGTGAGCGGTCCGACTACAATGAGCAGTTCTTC
14	TRBV5-1	TRBJ2-5	many	.	CASSYRPGPETQYF	TGCGCCAGCAGCTATCGTCCGGGGCCAGAGACCCAGTACTTC
15	TRBV9	TRBJ2-3	many	TRBD2	CASSGLADHGDTQYF	TGTGCCAGCAGCGGTCTAGCGGACCACGGAGATACGCAGTATTTT
17	TRBV20-1	TRBJ2-7	many	TRBD2	CSARDRASGRAGYEQYF	TGCAGTGCTAGAGACCGTGCTAGCGGGAGGGCCGGGTACGAGCAGTACTTC
14	TRBV6-6	TRBJ2-7	many	.	CASTPSRSVEYRNF	TGTGCCAGCACCCCTTCCCGCTCAGTCGAATACAGGAACTTC
15	TRBV18	TRBJ2-7	many	.	CASSPSAGSSYEQYF	TGTGCCAGCTCACCATCGGCAGGGTCCTCCTACGAGCAGTACTTC
14	TRBV5-1	TRBJ2-1	many	.	CASSLGGAENEQFF	TGCGCCAGCAGCCTCGGAGGGGCTGAGAATGAGCAGTTCTTC
17	TRBV6-6	TRBJ1-2	many	.	CASSPHSGGGSSYGYTF	TGTGCCAGCAGTCCACATTCAGGTGGGGGATCCTCATATGGCTACACCTTC
15	TRBV27	TRBJ2-1	.	.	CASGSDGATYNEQFF	TGTGCCAGCGGTTCGGACGGGGCCACCTACAATGAGCAGTTCTTC